A selection of T cell receptor beta chains follows, all from one sample in a study of cytomegalovirus exposure and HLA in healthy donors. Using immunoSEQ multiplex PCR, the repertoire was profiled, and TCRdb retains in-frame clones only, with some absent. This sample carries 80,000 to 100,000 clones, 70% of them seen once, and the ten largest clones take over 2%. The sample was PBMCs. These TCRs come from a man between 45 and 60 years old in good health and CMV-seronegative. The CDR3 runs from the conserved cysteine through the conserved F or W. D genes are given only for firm matches. Rows give clone size only sometimes, using once, few, many, or a class for an expanded clone.

V gene: TRBV15
J gene: TRBJ1-4
D gene: .
clone size: .
CDR3 DNA: TGTGCCACCAGCAGAGATTCCGGGACATATAATGAAAAACTGTTTTTT
CDR3 protein: CATSRDSGTYNEKLFF

V gene: TRBV7-2
J gene: TRBJ2-7
D gene: .
clone size: few
CDR3 DNA: TGTGCCAGCAGCTTTGTGGGGCATCAGTACTTC
CDR3 protein: CASSFVGHQYF

V gene: TRBV27
J gene: TRBJ1-2
D gene: .
clone size: .
CDR3 DNA: TGTGCCAGCAGCTTTGTCAGGGATGGGGGCCACTACTATGGCTACACCTTC
CDR3 protein: CASSFVRDGGHYYGYTF

V gene: TRBV4-2
J gene: TRBJ1-2
D gene: .
clone size: .
CDR3 DNA: TGTGCCAGCAGCCCCGAAGCCGCCCTCAACTATGGCTACACCTTC
CDR3 protein: CASSPEAALNYGYTF

V gene: TRBV28
J gene: TRBJ1-2
D gene: .
clone size: .
CDR3 DNA: TGTGCCAGCAGTTTTTACAGGGATGATAACTATGGCTACACCTTC
CDR3 protein: CASSFYRDDNYGYTF

V gene: TRBV10-3
J gene: TRBJ2-5
D gene: TRBD2
clone size: few
CDR3 DNA: TGTGCCATCAGTGAGTCGCGGGGGGTGGGGCGAAACGCCCAAGAGACCCAGTACTTC
CDR3 protein: CAISESRGVGRNAQETQYF

V gene: TRBV7-2
J gene: TRBJ2-1
D gene: .
clone size: once
CDR3 DNA: TGTGCCAGCAGCTGGACAGTGTCACGGAGGCAGTTCTTC
CDR3 protein: CASSWTVSRRQFF

V gene: TRBV5-4
J gene: TRBJ2-4
D gene: .
clone size: .
CDR3 DNA: TGTGCCAGCAGCGCTGCCAGGGCGGCGAACATTCAGTACTTC
CDR3 protein: CASSAARAANIQYF

V gene: TRBV18
J gene: TRBJ2-3
D gene: .
clone size: .
CDR3 DNA: TGTGCCAGCTCTCAAGAGACACCTTCCACAGATACGCAGTATTTT
CDR3 protein: CASSQETPSTDTQYF

V gene: TRBV4-3
J gene: TRBJ1-5
D gene: TRBD1
clone size: .
CDR3 DNA: TGCGCCAGCAGCCAAGATCCGTGGAAAGGGACAGGCGGTAATCAGCCCCAGCATTTT
CDR3 protein: CASSQDPWKGTGGNQPQHF

V gene: TRBV5-1
J gene: TRBJ2-7
D gene: TRBD2
clone size: .
CDR3 DNA: TGCGCCAGCAGCTTAGCGGGAGGGGCCTACGAGCAGTACTTC
CDR3 protein: CASSLAGGAYEQYF

V gene: TRBV5-1
J gene: TRBJ2-5
D gene: TRBD2
clone size: .
CDR3 DNA: TGCGCCAGCAGCTCCGGGACTAGCGTTGTGGAGACCCAGTACTTC
CDR3 protein: CASSSGTSVVETQYF

V gene: TRBV13
J gene: TRBJ2-3
D gene: .
clone size: .
CDR3 DNA: TGTGCCAGCAGCTCATCAATCAGTGGGGGGGCAAGCACAGATACGCAGTATTTT
CDR3 protein: CASSSSISGGASTDTQYF

V gene: TRBV30
J gene: TRBJ2-2
D gene: TRBD1
clone size: .
CDR3 DNA: TGTGCCTGGAGTGTGGGACAGGGTCTCGGGGAGCTGTTTTTT
CDR3 protein: CAWSVGQGLGELFF

V gene: TRBV19
J gene: TRBJ2-5
D gene: .
clone size: once
CDR3 DNA: TGTGCCAGTACGAGCGCCGGTTATCCCCAGTACTTC
CDR3 protein: CASTSAGYPQYF

V gene: TRBV7-9
J gene: TRBJ1-2
D gene: .
clone size: few
CDR3 DNA: TGTGCCAGCAGCTTAGCTGAGGCGGAAGCTAACTATGGCTACACCTTC
CDR3 protein: CASSLAEAEANYGYTF

V gene: TRBV19
J gene: TRBJ2-7
D gene: TRBD1
clone size: .
CDR3 DNA: TGTGCCAGTAGTGATGGAGCCGGGACAGGGTCGTACGAGCAGTACTTC
CDR3 protein: CASSDGAGTGSYEQYF

V gene: TRBV9
J gene: TRBJ2-1
D gene: .
clone size: few
CDR3 DNA: TGTGCCTCCGGGACCTACAATGAGCAGTTCTTC
CDR3 protein: CASGTYNEQFF

V gene: TRBV11-2
J gene: TRBJ2-2
D gene: TRBD2
clone size: once
CDR3 DNA: TGTGCCAGCAGCTTAGAGGTCGCGGGGGGGAGTACCGGGGAGCTGTTTTTT
CDR3 protein: CASSLEVAGGSTGELFF

V gene: TRBV27
J gene: TRBJ2-1
D gene: TRBD2
clone size: few
CDR3 DNA: TGTGCCAGCAGTTTCCGCGGGGGCTACAATGAGCAGTTCTTC
CDR3 protein: CASSFRGGYNEQFF

V gene: TRBV7-9
J gene: TRBJ2-1
D gene: TRBD2
clone size: .
CDR3 DNA: TGTGCCAGCAGCTTAGCGAGCGGGGCGGGAGATAGGTTCTTC
CDR3 protein: CASSLASGAGDRFF

V gene: TRBV6-5
J gene: TRBJ2-3
D gene: TRBD2
clone size: .
CDR3 DNA: TGTGCCAGCAGTTACGGCTTGACTAGCCAAACAGATACGCAGTATTTT
CDR3 protein: CASSYGLTSQTDTQYF

V gene: TRBV6-1
J gene: TRBJ2-5
D gene: TRBD2
clone size: .
CDR3 DNA: TGTGCCAGCAGTGAAGGCCTAGCGGGAGGGCTGTATAGTGAGACCCAGTACTTC
CDR3 protein: CASSEGLAGGLYSETQYF

V gene: TRBV10-3
J gene: TRBJ1-2
D gene: .
clone size: once
CDR3 DNA: TGTGCCATCAGTGAGTCCCCAGTGCGGGGGGGCTTAAACTATGGCTACACCTTC
CDR3 protein: CAISESPVRGGLNYGYTF

V gene: TRBV7-2
J gene: TRBJ2-5
D gene: TRBD2
clone size: few
CDR3 DNA: TGTGCCAGCAGCTTGTGGCGGGGGGGCCAAGAGACCCAGTACTTC
CDR3 protein: CASSLWRGGQETQYF

V gene: TRBV19
J gene: TRBJ2-7
D gene: .
clone size: .
CDR3 DNA: TGTGCCAGTAGTATACCCCCCGGGGGCGAGCAGTACTTC
CDR3 protein: CASSIPPGGEQYF

V gene: TRBV7-3
J gene: TRBJ1-1
D gene: TRBD1
clone size: .
CDR3 DNA: TGTGCCAGCAGCTTTCGAGGGGGCCTGCGGAGCACTGAAGCTTTCTTT
CDR3 protein: CASSFRGGLRSTEAFF

V gene: TRBV11-2
J gene: TRBJ1-6
D gene: .
clone size: few
CDR3 DNA: TGTGCCAGCAGCTTAGCCCCTATTGATAATTCACCCCTCCACTTT
CDR3 protein: CASSLAPIDNSPLHF